These T cell receptor beta chains were read from a single sample in a study of blood T cell repertoires in COVID-19. Profiled with immunoSEQ multiplex PCR; TCRdb holds only in-frame clones, not every one. The table records about 370,000 clones, 90% of them present only once. Sequenced material: peripheral blood. The receptor source for this set is a man between 18 and 29 years old with active or convalescent COVID-19. Both conserved end residues are part of each CDR3. The D gene is left open where the match is weak. Size values are once, few and many counts, or a class for expanded clones, and some rows have none.

.	TRBJ2-7	TRBD2	15	TRBV27	CASSFVSGGLYEQYF	TGTGCCAGCAGTTTTGTAAGCGGGGGATTATACGAGCAGTACTTC
.	TRBJ2-7	TRBD1	16	TRBV28	CASSLQTGDLAWEQYF	TGTGCCAGCAGTCTCCAGACAGGGGACCTCGCCTGGGAGCAGTACTTC
.	TRBJ2-7	TRBD1	15	TRBV4-3	CASSQERDRAYEQYF	TGCGCCAGCAGCCAAGAAAGGGACAGGGCGTACGAGCAGTACTTC
.	TRBJ1-1	.	14	TRBV7-2	CASSLTRMNTEAFF	TGTGCCAGCAGCTTAACGAGGATGAACACTGAAGCTTTCTTT
.	TRBJ1-4	TRBD1	17	TRBV5-6	CASSLMQTGTANEKLFF	TGTGCCAGCAGCCTGATGCAGACCGGGACAGCTAATGAAAAACTGTTTTTT
.	TRBJ1-1	TRBD1	14	TRBV5-4	CASSFGTENTEAFF	TGTGCCAGCAGCTTCGGGACAGAGAACACTGAAGCTTTCTTT
.	TRBJ1-1	.	16	TRBV7-3	CASSSDKQVMNTEAFF	TGTGCCAGCAGCTCCGACAAACAGGTTATGAACACTGAAGCTTTCTTT
.	TRBJ2-7	TRBD2	13	TRBV10-3	CAIRGDAPYEQYF	TGTGCCATACGGGGGGACGCGCCCTACGAGCAGTACTTC
.	TRBJ2-1	TRBD2	15	TRBV27	CASSLSGLKRSEQFF	TGTGCCAGCAGTCTATCGGGACTAAAGAGGAGTGAGCAGTTCTTC
.	TRBJ2-7	.	14	TRBV18	CASSDRTLTYEQYF	TGTGCCAGCTCAGATAGGACTTTAACCTACGAGCAGTACTTC
.	TRBJ1-1	.	15	TRBV19	CASSIVSVKNTEAFF	TGTGCCAGTAGTATAGTCTCGGTGAAGAACACTGAAGCTTTCTTT
.	TRBJ2-5	.	13	TRBV5-8	CASSLAQQETQYF	TGTGCCAGCAGCTTGGCCCAACAAGAGACCCAGTACTTC
.	TRBJ1-2	.	13	TRBV29-1	CSVELVQNYGYTF	TGCAGCGTTGAACTGGTACAGAACTATGGCTACACCTTC
once	TRBJ1-5	TRBD1	15	TRBV5-1	CASSWDSFGNQPQHF	TGCGCCAGCAGCTGGGACAGCTTTGGTAATCAGCCCCAGCATTTT
.	TRBJ1-2	TRBD1	15	TRBV28	CASSTDRGSFYGYTF	TGTGCCAGCAGTACGGACAGGGGAAGCTTCTATGGCTACACCTTC
.	TRBJ2-7	.	13	TRBV18	CASSPGVFHEQYF	TGTGCCAGCTCACCAGGAGTGTTCCACGAGCAGTACTTC
.	TRBJ2-3	.	17	TRBV6-2/TRBV6-3	CASSYRPGTLGTDTQYF	TGTGCCAGCAGTTACCGGCCGGGAACCCTAGGGACAGATACGCAGTATTTT
.	TRBJ1-1	TRBD1	16	TRBV28	CASSFRTGKMNTEAFF	TGTGCCAGCAGTTTTCGGACAGGGAAAATGAACACTGAAGCTTTCTTT
once	TRBJ2-1	.	15	TRBV5-4	CASRGRDRRDNEQFF	TGTGCCAGCAGAGGGAGGGACAGGCGTGACAATGAGCAGTTCTTC
.	TRBJ2-5	TRBD2	16	TRBV2	CASSRGLAGGQETQYF	TGTGCCAGCAGTCGCGGACTAGCGGGGGGCCAAGAGACCCAGTACTTC
.	TRBJ1-5	.	15	TRBV19	CASSINRDSNQPQHF	TGTGCCAGTAGTATCAACAGAGATAGCAATCAGCCCCAGCATTTT
.	TRBJ1-2	.	16	TRBV4-3	CASSQDLAGQGYGYTF	TGCGCCAGCAGCCAAGATCTCGCAGGGCAAGGGTATGGCTACACCTTC
.	TRBJ2-1	TRBD1	15	TRBV6-2/TRBV6-3	CASSPRWDRVNEQFF	TGTGCCAGCAGCCCAAGGTGGGACAGGGTCAATGAGCAGTTCTTC
.	TRBJ2-7	.	16	TRBV4-1	CASSQAPGLLTYEQYF	TGCGCCAGCAGCCAAGCACCGGGACTCCTGACCTACGAGCAGTACTTC
.	TRBJ2-7	TRBD2	15	TRBV19	CASSTIAGWSYEQYF	TGTGCCAGTAGTACAATAGCGGGCTGGTCCTACGAGCAGTACTTC
.	TRBJ2-7	TRBD1	14	TRBV6-5	CASRPGQGPYEQYF	TGTGCCAGCAGGCCAGGACAGGGGCCCTACGAGCAGTACTTC
.	TRBJ1-5	TRBD1	17	TRBV15	CATSRVDRGYSNQPQHF	TGTGCCACCAGCAGAGTGGACAGGGGATATAGCAATCAGCCCCAGCATTTT
.	TRBJ2-7	TRBD1	13	TRBV9	CASSVAGQGGQYF	TGTGCCAGCAGCGTAGCAGGACAGGGAGGCCAGTACTTC
.	TRBJ2-7	TRBD2	17	TRBV15	CATSRVRASGSANEQYF	TGTGCCACCAGCAGAGTCCGGGCTAGCGGGAGCGCCAACGAGCAGTACTTC
.	TRBJ1-1	.	14	TRBV7-2	CASSSVRQVTEAFF	TGTGCCAGCAGTTCTGTTCGACAGGTCACTGAAGCTTTCTTT
once	TRBJ1-1	.	13	TRBV5-1	CASSLGSLTEAFF	TGCGCCAGCAGCTTGGGGAGCTTGACTGAAGCTTTCTTT